The 15 T cell receptor beta chains presented below share a single source sample, sequenced in a study of blood T cell repertoires in COVID-19. Repertoires were generated with immunoSEQ multiplex PCR, while TCRdb's copy carries only in-frame clones and drops some. The sample holds 270,000 or so clones; 80% to 95% are singletons and the top ten take around 2.8%. Specimen: PBMCs or T cells enriched from blood (not recorded which). The receptor set was obtained from a man aged 35 to 55 who had been exposed to COVID-19.

The chain links TRBV5-1 to TRBJ2-3; no reliable D call. Per germline, CDR1 SGHRS and CDR2 YFSETQ. This CDR3 contains 11 residues. Trimming shortened V by 5 bases and J by 5 bases, and 6 bases separated the two germline ends. This CDR3 reads CASRIRDTQYF. In DNA form, the CDR3 reads TGCGCCAGCAGGATTAGAGATACGCAGTATTTT.

This chain joins TRBV11-2 and TRBJ1-4, with D maybe TRBD1 (5 bases). Germline V gives CDR1 SGHAT, CDR2 FQNNGV. The CDR3 sequence is 14 residues long. The V and J ends lost 4 bases and 5 bases respectively, with 11 bases between them. The chain's CDR3 is CASSSQGRNEKLFF. The CDR3 bases are TGTGCCAGCAGCTCTCAGGGTAGGAATGAAAAACTGTTTTTT.

This chain uses TRBV4-1 with TRBJ2-2; 7 nucleotides line up with TRBD2. The V gene's germline CDR1 is MGHRA and CDR2 YSYEKL. The CDR3 runs 17 residues. The V gene end was trimmed by 4 bases and the J gene end by 6 bases; junction bases not matched to a gene: 14. The CDR3 loop is CASSRYRDYTSPGELFF. In nucleotides, the CDR3 is TGCGCCAGCAGCCGGTACCGGGACTACACTTCCCCCGGGGAGCTGTTTTTT.

This chain joins TRBV3-1 (or the pseudogene TRBV3-2) and TRBJ1-2; maybe TRBD1 (6 bases). Germline V CDR1 and CDR2: LGHDT, YNNKEL (reference sequence). The V end lost 4 bases, the J end lost 0 bases, and 15 bases lay between the germline ends. CDR3 length: 16 amino acids. The DNA of the CDR3 is TGTGCCAGCAGCCCGTTTGGCAGGGGCTCTAACTATGGCTACACCTTC. Residues: CASSPFGRGSNYGYTF.

The chain uses TRBV7-2 and TRBJ1-6; 9 bases fit TRBD1. Unmatched junction bases numbered 3, after V lost 0 bases and J lost 9 bases. CDR1 and CDR2 (germline): SGHTA, FQGNSA. The CDR3 length is 15 residues. For the CDR3, the DNA is TGTGCCAGCAGCTTAGCGCGGGGACAGGGTTCACCCCTCCACTTT. It yields the protein CASSLARGQGSPLHF.

A single count supports this clone. The gene calls are TRBV7-2 and TRBJ2-7, with 8 bases lining up with TRBD2. J lost 2 bases, V lost 5 bases, and 17 bases had no gene match. The CDR3 runs 18 residues. Per the germline V gene, CDR1 is SGHTA and CDR2 is FQGNSA. DNA for the CDR3: TGTGCCAGCAGCCGCGGGTCAGGGGAGCGGGAGATTCCCTACGAGCAGTACTTC. Residues: CASSRGSGEREIPYEQYF.

The rearrangement uses TRBV28 and TRBJ1-6, with TRBD1 matching over 7 bases. CDR1 and CDR2 (germline): MDHEN, SYDVKM. J was trimmed by 4 bases and V by 5 bases; bases with no gene match: 8. The CDR3 is made up of 16 amino acids. CDR3 in DNA: TGTGCCAGCAGTCCACCCACAGGGGTATATAATTCACCCCTCCACTTT. It translates to CASSPPTGVYNSPLHF.

The chain joins TRBV28 to TRBJ1-5; the D gene is possibly TRBD1 (5 bases). CDR3 length: 13 residues. V dropped 3 bases and J dropped 9 bases, with 12 bases sitting between them. CDR1 is MDHEN and CDR2 is SYDVKM in the germline V gene. CDR3 sequence: CASSLGGATPQHF. The CDR3 region has the DNA TGTGCCAGCAGTTTGGGGGGTGCCACGCCCCAGCATTTT. Drawing the rest from reference TRBV28 and TRBJ1-5, the complete variable domain is DVKVTQSSRYLVKRTGEKVFLECVQDMDHENMFWYRQDPGLGLRLIYFSYDVKMKEKGDIPEGYSVSREKKERFSLILESASTNQTSMYLCASSLGGATPQHFGDGTRLSIL.

V gene TRBV7-9 combines with J gene TRBJ2-7, with TRBD2 as a possible D gene (6 bases). This CDR3 comprises 15 residues. V was clipped by 3 bases and J by 3 bases, with 15 bases between them. In germline, CDR1 is SEHNR, CDR2 FQNEAQ (reference sequence). CDR3: CASSFGTVRDYEQYF. Written as DNA, the CDR3 is TGTGCCAGCAGCTTTGGGACTGTTAGGGACTACGAGCAGTACTTC.

The V call is TRBV7-2, the J call TRBJ2-7, with a tentative D call TRBD1 (5 bases). There are 14 residues in the CDR3. Germline V gives CDR1 SGHTA, CDR2 FQGNSA. The V end was cut by 1 base, the J end by 2 bases, with 9 bases between. CDR3 amino acids: CASSLVSDTYEQYF. CDR3 sequence (DNA): TGTGCCAGCAGCTTAGTTTCGGACACCTACGAGCAGTACTTC.

The CDR3 loop is CASRFWAGEETQYF. The DNA of the CDR3 is TGTGCCAGCAGGTTTTGGGCAGGGGAGGAGACCCAGTACTTC. The chain links TRBV7-2 to TRBJ2-5; possible D gene TRBD1, 6 bases. CDR1 is SGHTA, CDR2 FQGNSA, per germline. The V end lost 6 bases, the J end lost 5 bases, and 16 bases lay between the germline ends. CDR3 length: 14 amino acids. Drawing the rest from reference TRBV7-2 and TRBJ2-5, the complete variable domain is GAGVSQSPSNKVTEKGKDVELRCDPISGHTALYWYRQSLGQGLEFLIYFQGNSAPDKSGLPSDRFSAERTGGSVSTLTIQRTQQEDSAVYLCASRFWAGEETQYFGPGTRLLVL.

V and J are TRBV21-1 and TRBJ2-3; the table's D call of TRBD2 was not tested on the DNA. TRBV21-1 is flagged as a pseudogene. This CDR3 region has 15 residues. CDR3 loop: CASSKAGSGTDTQYF. The CDR3 DNA reads TGTGCCAGCAGCAAAGCGGGGAGCGGCACAGATACGCAGTATTTT.

The V gene is TRBV19, the J gene TRBJ1-1, with D maybe TRBD1 (6 bases). V was cut by 3 bases and J by 4 bases, with 24 bases left in between. This CDR3 is 18 amino acids long. Germline V gives CDR1 LNHDA, CDR2 SQIVND (reference sequence). CDR3 DNA sequence: TGTGCCAGTAGTATTACCCTCGGGGGGCCGATGGGGGTCACTGAAGCTTTCTTT. It codes for CASSITLGGPMGVTEAFF.

This chain links TRBV6-5 with TRBJ2-1; 8 nucleotides match TRBD1. The germline V gene encodes CDR1 MNHEY and CDR2 SVGAGI. The CDR3 extends over 15 amino acids. Trimming cost V 6 bases and J 0 bases; bases outside gene matches: 4. The CDR3 DNA is TGTGCCAGCAGGTCCGGACAGGGCTCCTACAATGAGCAGTTCTTC. Protein sequence: CASRSGQGSYNEQFF.

The rearrangement joins TRBV7-2 to TRBJ1-4, with 9 bases lining up with TRBD1. Germline lookup yields CDR1 SGHTA and CDR2 FQGNSA. This CDR3 is built from 17 residues. The junction had 9 bases not matched to a gene; V was cut back by 4 bases and J by 3 bases. The CDR3 DNA reads as TGTGCCAGCAGCTCGGGACGACAGGGGGTGGCTAATGAAAAACTGTTTTTT. Protein product: CASSSGRQGVANEKLFF.